This TCR beta chain was found in a study of blood T cells in healthy people across ages. The study's findings and limits: A strong correlation between TCR beta diversity and naive T cell percentage was seen.

There were healthy Caucasian individuals from Russia, aged roughly 6 to 90, serving as donors. In each sample, at least 6 million PBMCs were isolated. This clonotype was seen only a few times. Its antigen remains unknown. Together with a sample-barcoded 5' primer, a J-beta primer mix was included in a second PCR lasting about 6 to 12 cycles. TCRdb fed the 5' RACE reads into MiXCR, producing one record per CDR3 protein. The sample includes about 640,000 distinct CDR3 sequences, roughly 50% seen only once; the top ten take 30% to 45%. The specimen sequenced was blood. This TCR derives from a man aged 60-69 years in good health.

The CDR3 sequence: CASSSQGIRNEQFF. The CDR3 nucleotides are TGTGCCAGCAGCTCACAGGGGATCCGAAATGAGCAGTTCTTC. The V call is TRBV12-3 or TRBV12-4, the J call TRBJ2-1; 7 bases align to TRBD1. J lost 7 bases, V lost 6 bases, and 9 bases had no gene match. The CDR3 is made up of 14 amino acids.